Described below is a single T cell receptor beta chain sequence and its context. The record originates from a study of blood T cell repertoires in COVID-19. CDR1 SGHTA and CDR2 FQGNSA come from the germline V gene. J gave up 1 base and V 5 bases, and 11 bases lay outside the gene matches. The CDR3 sequence is 16 residues long. Source study methods: From reference gene primer amplification, estimates of nucleated cell counts were derived. Only in-frame clones appear in the TCRdb table, and some are missing; sequencing was by immunoSEQ multiplex PCR. D and trimming were read from the DNA, whereas the V and J calls and clone size are those reported in that table. The sample lists fewer than 450,000 clones; around 88% were seen once.

The chain couples TRBV7-2 to TRBJ2-7; 7 bases line up with TRBD1. This TCR came from a woman in her forties or fifties with COVID-19, enrolled during active disease. The sequencing sample was made of peripheral blood. DNA of the CDR3: TGTGCCAGCAGCCGCACGAGCTCAGGGGGATCCTACGAGCAGTACTTC. Translated, it gives CASSRTSSGGSYEQYF.